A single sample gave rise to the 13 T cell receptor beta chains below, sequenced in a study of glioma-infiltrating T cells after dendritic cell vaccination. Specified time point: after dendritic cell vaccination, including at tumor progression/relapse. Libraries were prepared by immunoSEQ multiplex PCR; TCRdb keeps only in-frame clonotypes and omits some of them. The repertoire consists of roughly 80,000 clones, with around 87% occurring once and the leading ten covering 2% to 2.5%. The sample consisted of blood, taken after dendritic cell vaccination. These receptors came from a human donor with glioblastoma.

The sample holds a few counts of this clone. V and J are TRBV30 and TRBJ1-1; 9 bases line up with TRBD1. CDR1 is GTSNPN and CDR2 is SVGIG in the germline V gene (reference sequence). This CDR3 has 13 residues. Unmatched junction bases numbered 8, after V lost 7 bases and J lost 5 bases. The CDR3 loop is CALNRGPETEAFF. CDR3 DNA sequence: TGTGCCTTAAACAGGGGGCCGGAGACTGAAGCTTTCTTT.

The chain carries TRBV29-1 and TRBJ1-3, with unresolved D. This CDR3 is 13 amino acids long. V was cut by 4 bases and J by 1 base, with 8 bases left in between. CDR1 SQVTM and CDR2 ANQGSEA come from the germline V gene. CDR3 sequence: CSVGRASGNTIYF. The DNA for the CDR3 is TGCAGCGTTGGGAGGGCGTCTGGAAACACCATATATTTT.

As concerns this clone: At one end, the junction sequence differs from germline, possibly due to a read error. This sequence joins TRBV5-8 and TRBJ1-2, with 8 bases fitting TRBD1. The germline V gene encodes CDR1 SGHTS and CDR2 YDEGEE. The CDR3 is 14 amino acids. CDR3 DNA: TGTGCCAACAGCTTGGGACAGGTTAACTATGGCTACACCTTC. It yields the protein CANSLGQVNYGYTF.

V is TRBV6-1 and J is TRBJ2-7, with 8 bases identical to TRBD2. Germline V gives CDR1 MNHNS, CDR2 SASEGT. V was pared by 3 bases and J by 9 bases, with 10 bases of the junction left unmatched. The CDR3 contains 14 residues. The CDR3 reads CASSDTPGTSVQYF. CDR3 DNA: TGTGCCAGCAGTGACACTCCCGGGACTAGTGTGCAGTACTTC.

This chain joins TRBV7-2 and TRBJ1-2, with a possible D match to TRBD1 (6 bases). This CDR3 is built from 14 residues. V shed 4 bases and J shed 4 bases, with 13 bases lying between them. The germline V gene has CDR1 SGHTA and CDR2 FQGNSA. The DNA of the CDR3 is TGTGCCAGCAGCTCTAGGACAGAATTCTATGGCTACACCTTC. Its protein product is CASSSRTEFYGYTF.

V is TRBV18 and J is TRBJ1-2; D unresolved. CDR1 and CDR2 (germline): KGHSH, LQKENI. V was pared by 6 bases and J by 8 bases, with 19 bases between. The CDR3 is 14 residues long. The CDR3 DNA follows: TGTGCCAGCTCTTTCTGGGCAACCCAGGCAGGCTACACCTTC. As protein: CASSFWATQAGYTF. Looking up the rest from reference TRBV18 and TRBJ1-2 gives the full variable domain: NAGVMQNPRHLVRRRGQEARLRCSPMKGHSHVYWYRQLPEEGLKFMVYLQKENIIDESGMPKERFSAEFPKEGPSILRIQQVVRGDSAAYFCASSFWATQAGYTFGSGTRLTVV.

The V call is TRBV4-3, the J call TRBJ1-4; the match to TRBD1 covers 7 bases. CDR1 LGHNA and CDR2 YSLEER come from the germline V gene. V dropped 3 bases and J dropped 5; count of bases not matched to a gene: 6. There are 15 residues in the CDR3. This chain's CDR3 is CASSHDAGGNEKLFF. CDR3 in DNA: TGCGCCAGCAGCCATGACGCAGGGGGGAATGAAAAACTGTTTTTT.

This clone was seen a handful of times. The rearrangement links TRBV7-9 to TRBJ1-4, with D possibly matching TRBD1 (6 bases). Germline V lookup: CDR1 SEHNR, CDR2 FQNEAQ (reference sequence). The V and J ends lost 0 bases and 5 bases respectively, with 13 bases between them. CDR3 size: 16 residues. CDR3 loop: CASSLAAAGANEKLFF. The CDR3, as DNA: TGTGCCAGCAGCTTAGCCGCGGCAGGGGCGAATGAAAAACTGTTTTTT.

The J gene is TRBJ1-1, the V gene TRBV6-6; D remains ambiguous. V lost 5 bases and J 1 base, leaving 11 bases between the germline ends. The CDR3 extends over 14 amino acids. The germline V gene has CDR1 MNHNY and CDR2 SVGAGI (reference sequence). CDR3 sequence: CASSAAGGNTEAFF. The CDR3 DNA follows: TGTGCCAGCAGTGCCGCCGGAGGGAACACTGAAGCTTTCTTT.

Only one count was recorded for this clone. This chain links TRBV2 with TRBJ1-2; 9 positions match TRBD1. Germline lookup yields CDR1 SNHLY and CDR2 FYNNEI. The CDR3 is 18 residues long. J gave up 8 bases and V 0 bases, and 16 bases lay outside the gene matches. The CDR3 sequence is CASSEAGSGQGSMRGYTF. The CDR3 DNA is TGTGCCAGCAGTGAAGCGGGATCGGGACAGGGTTCAATGCGGGGCTACACCTTC.

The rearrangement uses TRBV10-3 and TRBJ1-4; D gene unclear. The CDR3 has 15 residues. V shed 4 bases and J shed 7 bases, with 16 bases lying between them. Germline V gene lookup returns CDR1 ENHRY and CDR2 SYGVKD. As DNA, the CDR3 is TGTGCCATCAGTGGCGGCGCGGCCATGGGTGAAAAACTGTTTTTT. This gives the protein CAISGGAAMGEKLFF.

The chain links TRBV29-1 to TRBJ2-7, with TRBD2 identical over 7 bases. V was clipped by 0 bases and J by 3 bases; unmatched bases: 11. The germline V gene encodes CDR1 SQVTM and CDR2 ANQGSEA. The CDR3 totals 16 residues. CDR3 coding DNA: TGCAGCGTTGAAGATCTCGCGGGGGAGAATAACTACGAGCAGTACTTC. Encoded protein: CSVEDLAGENNYEQYF.

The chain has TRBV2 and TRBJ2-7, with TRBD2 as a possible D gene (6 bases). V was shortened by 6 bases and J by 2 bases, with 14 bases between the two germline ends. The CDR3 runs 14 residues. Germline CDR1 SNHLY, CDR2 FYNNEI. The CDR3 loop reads CASRDLLAAYEQYF. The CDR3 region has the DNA TGTGCCAGCAGGGACCTACTAGCCGCCTACGAGCAGTACTTC.